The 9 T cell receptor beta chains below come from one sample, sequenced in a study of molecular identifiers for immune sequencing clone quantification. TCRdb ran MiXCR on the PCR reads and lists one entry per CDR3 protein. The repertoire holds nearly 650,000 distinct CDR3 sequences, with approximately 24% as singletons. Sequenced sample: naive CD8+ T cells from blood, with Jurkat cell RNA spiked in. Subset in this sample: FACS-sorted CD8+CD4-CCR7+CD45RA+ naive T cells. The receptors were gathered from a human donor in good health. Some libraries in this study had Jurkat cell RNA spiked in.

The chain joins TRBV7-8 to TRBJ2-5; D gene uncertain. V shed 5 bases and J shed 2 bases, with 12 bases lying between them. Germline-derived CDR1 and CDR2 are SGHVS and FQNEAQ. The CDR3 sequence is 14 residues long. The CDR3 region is CASSPPAIQETQYF. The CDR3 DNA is TGTGCCAGCAGCCCCCCGGCCATACAAGAGACCCAGTACTTC.

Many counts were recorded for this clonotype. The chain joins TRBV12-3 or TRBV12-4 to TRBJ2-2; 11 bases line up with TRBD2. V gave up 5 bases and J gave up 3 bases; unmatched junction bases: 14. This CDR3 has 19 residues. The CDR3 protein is CASSPALLAGGRDTGELFF. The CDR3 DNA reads TGTGCCAGCAGTCCGGCCCTCCTAGCGGGGGGACGGGACACCGGGGAGCTGTTTTTT.

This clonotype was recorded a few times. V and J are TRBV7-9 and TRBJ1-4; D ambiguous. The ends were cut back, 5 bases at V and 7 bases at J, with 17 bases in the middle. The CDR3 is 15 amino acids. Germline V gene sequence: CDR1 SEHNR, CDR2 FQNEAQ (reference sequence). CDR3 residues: CASSLTRGCGEKLFF. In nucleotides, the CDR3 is TGTGCCAGCAGCCTGACCCGAGGGTGCGGTGAAAAACTGTTTTTT. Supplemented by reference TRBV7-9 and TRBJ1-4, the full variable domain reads DTGVSQNPRHKITKRGQNVTFRCDPISEHNRLYWYRQTLGQGPEFLTYFQNEAQLEKSRLLSDRFSAERPKGSFSTLEIQRTEQGDSAMYLCASSLTRGCGEKLFFGSGTQLSVL.

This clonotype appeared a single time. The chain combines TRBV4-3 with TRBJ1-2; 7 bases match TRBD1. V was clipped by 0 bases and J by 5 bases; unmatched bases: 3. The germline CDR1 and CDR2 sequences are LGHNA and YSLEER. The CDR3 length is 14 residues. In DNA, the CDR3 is TGCGCCAGCAGCCAAGAGGGACAGCGTTATGGCTACACCTTC. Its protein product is CASSQEGQRYGYTF.

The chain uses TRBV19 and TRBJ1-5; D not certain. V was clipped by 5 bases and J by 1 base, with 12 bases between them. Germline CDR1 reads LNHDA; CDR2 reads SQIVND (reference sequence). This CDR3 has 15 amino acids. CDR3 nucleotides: TGTGCCAGTAGTCCCGACGGGGTAAGCAATCAGCCCCAGCATTTT. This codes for CASSPDGVSNQPQHF.

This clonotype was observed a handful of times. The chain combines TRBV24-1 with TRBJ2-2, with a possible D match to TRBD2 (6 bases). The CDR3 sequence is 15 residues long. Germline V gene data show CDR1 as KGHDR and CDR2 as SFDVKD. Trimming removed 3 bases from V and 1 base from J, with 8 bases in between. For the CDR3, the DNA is TGTGCCACCAGTGATGTGGGGGGGAACACCGGGGAGCTGTTTTTT. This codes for CATSDVGGNTGELFF.

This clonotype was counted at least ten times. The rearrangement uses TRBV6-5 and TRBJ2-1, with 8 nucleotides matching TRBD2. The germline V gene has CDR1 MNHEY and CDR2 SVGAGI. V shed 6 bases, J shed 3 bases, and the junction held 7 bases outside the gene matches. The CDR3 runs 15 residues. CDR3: CASSQLAELYNEQFF. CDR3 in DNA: TGTGCCAGCAGCCAACTAGCGGAGCTCTACAATGAGCAGTTCTTC.

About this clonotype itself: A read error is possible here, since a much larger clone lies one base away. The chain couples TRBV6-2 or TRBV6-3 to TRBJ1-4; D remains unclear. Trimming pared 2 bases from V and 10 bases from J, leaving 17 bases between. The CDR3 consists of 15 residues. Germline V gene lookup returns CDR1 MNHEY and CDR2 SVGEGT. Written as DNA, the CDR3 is TGTGCCAGCAGTTACCCACGGGAAGATGGTGGAAAACTGTTTTTT. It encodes CASSYPREDGGKLFF.

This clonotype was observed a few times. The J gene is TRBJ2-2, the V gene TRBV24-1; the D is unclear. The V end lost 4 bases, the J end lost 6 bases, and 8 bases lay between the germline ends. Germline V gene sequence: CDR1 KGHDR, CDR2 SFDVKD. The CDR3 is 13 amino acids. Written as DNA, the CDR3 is TGTGCCACCAGTGACCTGAGTTCCGGGGAGCTGTTTTTT. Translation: CATSDLSSGELFF.